In its sample, the clone carrying this T cell receptor (beta chain) was seen many times. Its antigen is currently unknown. A universal primer binding site was introduced by template switching. The final cDNA contained unique molecular identifiers. Via MiXCR, TCRdb re-called the 5' RACE reads, giving one row per CDR3 protein. The data show fewer than 450,000 distinct CDR3 sequences, around 9% seen once. This sample was taken from a study of identical twins. Study results and caveats: It was cross-sectional statistical analysis, not following the same donors, that the conclusions relied on. Clonotypes of the beta chain that were abundant in cord blood carried fewer insertions (memory repertoires showed none). Within beta out-of-frame sequences, the excess sharing observed between twins was weaker.

Germline V gene lookup returns CDR1 DFQATT and CDR2 SNEGSKA (reference sequence). V was clipped by 2 bases and J by 4 bases, with 9 bases between them. CDR3 size: 12 residues. The rearrangement links TRBV20-1 to TRBJ2-7; possibly TRBD2 for D (6 bases). The source of this sequence is a woman aged 50 to 60 in good health. Sequenced material: naive T cells sorted from blood. The DNA of the CDR3 is TGCAGTGCTAGACACGCGGGGTACGAGCAGTACTTC. This sequence encodes CSARHAGYEQYF.